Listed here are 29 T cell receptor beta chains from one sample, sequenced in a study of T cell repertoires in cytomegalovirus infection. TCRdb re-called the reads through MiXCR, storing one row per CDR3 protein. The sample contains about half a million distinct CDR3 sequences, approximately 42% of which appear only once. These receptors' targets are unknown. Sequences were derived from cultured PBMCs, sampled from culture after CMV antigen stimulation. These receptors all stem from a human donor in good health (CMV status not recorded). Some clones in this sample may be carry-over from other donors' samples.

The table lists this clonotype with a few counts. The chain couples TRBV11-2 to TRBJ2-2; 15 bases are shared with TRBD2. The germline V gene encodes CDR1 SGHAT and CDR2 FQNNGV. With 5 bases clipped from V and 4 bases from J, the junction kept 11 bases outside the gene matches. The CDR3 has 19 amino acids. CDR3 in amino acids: CASSLRTSGRASGTGELFF. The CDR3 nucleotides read TGTGCCAGCAGCCTCCGGACTAGCGGGAGGGCCTCGGGCACCGGGGAGCTGTTTTTT.

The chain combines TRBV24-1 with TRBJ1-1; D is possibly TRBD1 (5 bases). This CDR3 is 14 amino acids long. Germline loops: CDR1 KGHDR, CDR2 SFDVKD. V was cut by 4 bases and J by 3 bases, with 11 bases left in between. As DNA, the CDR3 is TGTGCCACCAGTGACCCAGGGTCGGACACTGAAGCTTTCTTT. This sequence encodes CATSDPGSDTEAFF.

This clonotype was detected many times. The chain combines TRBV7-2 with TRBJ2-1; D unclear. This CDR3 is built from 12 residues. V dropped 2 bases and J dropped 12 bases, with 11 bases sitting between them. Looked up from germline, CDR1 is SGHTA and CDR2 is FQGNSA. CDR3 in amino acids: CASSLRPGGQFF. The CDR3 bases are TGTGCCAGCAGCTTACGCCCAGGCGGGCAGTTCTTC.

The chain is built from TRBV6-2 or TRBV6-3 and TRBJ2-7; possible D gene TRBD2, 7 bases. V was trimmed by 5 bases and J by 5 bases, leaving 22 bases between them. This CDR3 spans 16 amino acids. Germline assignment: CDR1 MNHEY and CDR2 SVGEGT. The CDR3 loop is CASSPGTAQGRDEQYF. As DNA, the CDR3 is TGTGCCAGCAGTCCCGGGACCGCTCAGGGGAGGGACGAGCAGTACTTC.

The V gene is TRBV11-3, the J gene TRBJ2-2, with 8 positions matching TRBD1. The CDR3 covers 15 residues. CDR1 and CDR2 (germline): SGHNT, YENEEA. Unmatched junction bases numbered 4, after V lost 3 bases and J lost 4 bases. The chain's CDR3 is CASSFDRGATGELFF. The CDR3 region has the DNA TGTGCCAGCAGCTTCGACAGGGGAGCCACCGGGGAGCTGTTTTTT.

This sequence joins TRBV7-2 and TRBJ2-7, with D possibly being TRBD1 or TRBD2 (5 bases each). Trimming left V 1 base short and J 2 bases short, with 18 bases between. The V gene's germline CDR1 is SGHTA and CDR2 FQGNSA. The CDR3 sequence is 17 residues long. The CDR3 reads CASSLVEGQRSTYEQYF. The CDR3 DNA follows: TGTGCCAGCAGCTTAGTCGAGGGGCAGCGATCCACCTACGAGCAGTACTTC. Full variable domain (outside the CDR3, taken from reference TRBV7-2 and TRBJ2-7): GAGVSQSPSNKVTEKGKDVELRCDPISGHTALYWYRQSLGQGLEFLIYFQGNSAPDKSGLPSDRFSAERTGGSVSTLTIQRTQQEDSAVYLCASSLVEGQRSTYEQYFGPGTRLTVT.

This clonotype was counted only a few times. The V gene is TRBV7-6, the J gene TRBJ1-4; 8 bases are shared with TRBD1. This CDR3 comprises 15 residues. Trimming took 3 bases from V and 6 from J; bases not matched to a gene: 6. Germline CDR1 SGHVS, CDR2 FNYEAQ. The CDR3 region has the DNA TGTGCCAGCAGCTTCTCCGAGACAGGGGATGAAAAACTGTTTTTT. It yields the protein CASSFSETGDEKLFF.

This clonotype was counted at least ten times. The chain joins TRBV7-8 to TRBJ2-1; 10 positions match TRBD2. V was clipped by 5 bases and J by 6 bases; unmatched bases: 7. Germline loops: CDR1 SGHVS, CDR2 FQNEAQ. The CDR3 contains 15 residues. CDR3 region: CASSVLAGVVNEQFF. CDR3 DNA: TGTGCCAGCAGCGTCCTAGCGGGAGTAGTCAATGAGCAGTTCTTC.

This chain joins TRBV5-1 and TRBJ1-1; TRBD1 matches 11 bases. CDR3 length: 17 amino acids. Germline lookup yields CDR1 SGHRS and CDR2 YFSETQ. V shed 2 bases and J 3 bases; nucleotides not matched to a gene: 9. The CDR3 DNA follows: TGCGCCAGCAGCTTTGGACAGGGGGCCGGGGCGGACACTGAAGCTTTCTTT. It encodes CASSFGQGAGADTEAFF. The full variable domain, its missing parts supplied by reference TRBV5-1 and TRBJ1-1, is KAGVTQTPRYLIKTRGQQVTLSCSPISGHRSVSWYQQTPGQGLQFLFEYFSETQRNKGNFPGRFSGRQFSNSRSEMNVSTLELGDSALYLCASSFGQGAGADTEAFFGQGTRLTVV.

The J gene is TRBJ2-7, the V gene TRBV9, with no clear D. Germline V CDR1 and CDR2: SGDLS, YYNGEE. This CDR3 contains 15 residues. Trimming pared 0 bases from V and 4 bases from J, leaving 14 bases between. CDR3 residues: CASSVGTTPAYEQYF. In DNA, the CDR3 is TGTGCCAGCAGCGTAGGAACTACACCAGCATACGAGCAGTACTTC.

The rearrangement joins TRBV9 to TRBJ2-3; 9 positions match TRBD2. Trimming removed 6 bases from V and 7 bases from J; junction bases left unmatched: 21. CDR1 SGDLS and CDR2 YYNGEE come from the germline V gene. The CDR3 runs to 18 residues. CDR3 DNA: TGTGCCAGCACTCCAGGGACTAGCTTACTTATTCGAGCGAATACGCAGTATTTT. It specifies CASTPGTSLLIRANTQYF.

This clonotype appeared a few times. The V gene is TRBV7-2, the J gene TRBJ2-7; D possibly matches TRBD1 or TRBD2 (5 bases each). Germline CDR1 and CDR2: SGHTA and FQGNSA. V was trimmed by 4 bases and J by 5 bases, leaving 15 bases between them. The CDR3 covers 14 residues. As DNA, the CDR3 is TGTGCCAGCAGCTCCGGGACCTTGGTCCACGAGCAGTACTTC. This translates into CASSSGTLVHEQYF.

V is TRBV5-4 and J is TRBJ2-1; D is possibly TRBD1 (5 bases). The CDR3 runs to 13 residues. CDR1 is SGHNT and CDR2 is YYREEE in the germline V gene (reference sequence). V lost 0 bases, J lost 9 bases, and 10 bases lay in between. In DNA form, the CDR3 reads TGTGCCAGCAGCTTGGGTTTAGGGGCTGAGCAGTTCTTC. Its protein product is CASSLGLGAEQFF. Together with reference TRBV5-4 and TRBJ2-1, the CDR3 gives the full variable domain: ETGVTQSPTHLIKTRGQQVTLRCSSQSGHNTVSWYQQALGQGPQFIFQYYREEENGRGNFPPRFSGLQFPNYSSELNVNALELDDSALYLCASSLGLGAEQFFGPGTRLTVL.

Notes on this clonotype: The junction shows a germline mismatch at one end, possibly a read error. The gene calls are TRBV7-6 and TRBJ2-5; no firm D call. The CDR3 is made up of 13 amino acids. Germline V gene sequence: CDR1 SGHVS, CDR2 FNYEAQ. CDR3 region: CASSLSYQATQYF. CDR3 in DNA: TGTGCCAGCAGCCTTTCTTACCAAGCGACCCAGTACTTC.

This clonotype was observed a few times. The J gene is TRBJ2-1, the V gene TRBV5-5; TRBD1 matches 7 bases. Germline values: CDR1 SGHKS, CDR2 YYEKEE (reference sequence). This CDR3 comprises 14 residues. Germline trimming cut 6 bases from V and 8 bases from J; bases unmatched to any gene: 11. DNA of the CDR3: TGTGCCAGCATTACGGGACAGTACATCGATGAGCAGTTCTTC. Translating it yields CASITGQYIDEQFF.

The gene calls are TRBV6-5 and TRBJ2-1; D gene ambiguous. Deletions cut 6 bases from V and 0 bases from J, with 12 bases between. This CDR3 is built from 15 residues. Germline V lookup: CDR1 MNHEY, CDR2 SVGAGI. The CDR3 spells CASSRHDSSYNEQFF. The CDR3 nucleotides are TGTGCCAGCAGCAGACACGATAGCTCCTACAATGAGCAGTTCTTC.

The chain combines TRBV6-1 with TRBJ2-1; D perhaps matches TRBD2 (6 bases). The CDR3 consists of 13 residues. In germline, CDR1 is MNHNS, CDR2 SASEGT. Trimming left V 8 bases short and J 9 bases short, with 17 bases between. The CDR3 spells CASGAQGGTEQFF. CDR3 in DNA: TGTGCCAGCGGGGCCCAGGGAGGCACTGAGCAGTTCTTC.

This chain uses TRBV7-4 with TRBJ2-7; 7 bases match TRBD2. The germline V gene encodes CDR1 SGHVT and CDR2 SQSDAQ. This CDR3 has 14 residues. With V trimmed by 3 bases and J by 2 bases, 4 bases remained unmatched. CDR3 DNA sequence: TGTGCCAGCAGCTTGGAACGGGGGGCCTACGAGCAGTACTTC. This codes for CASSLERGAYEQYF.

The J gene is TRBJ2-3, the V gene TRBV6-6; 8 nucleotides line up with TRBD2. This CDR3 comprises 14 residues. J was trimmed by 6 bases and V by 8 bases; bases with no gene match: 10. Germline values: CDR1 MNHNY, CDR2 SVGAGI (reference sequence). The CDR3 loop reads CASGKAGVPDTQYF. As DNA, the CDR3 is TGTGCCAGCGGAAAAGCGGGAGTCCCCGATACGCAGTATTTT.

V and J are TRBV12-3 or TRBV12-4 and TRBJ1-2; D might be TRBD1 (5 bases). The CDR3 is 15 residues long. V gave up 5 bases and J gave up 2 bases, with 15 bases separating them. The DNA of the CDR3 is TGTGCCAGCAGTACCAGGGCGCTCCTAAACTATGGCTACACCTTC. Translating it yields CASSTRALLNYGYTF.

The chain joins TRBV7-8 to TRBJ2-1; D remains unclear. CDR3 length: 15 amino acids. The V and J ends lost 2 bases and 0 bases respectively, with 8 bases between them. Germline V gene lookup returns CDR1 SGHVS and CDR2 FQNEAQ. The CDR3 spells CASSLRADSYNEQFF. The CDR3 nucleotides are TGTGCCAGCAGCTTAAGAGCTGACTCCTACAATGAGCAGTTCTTC.

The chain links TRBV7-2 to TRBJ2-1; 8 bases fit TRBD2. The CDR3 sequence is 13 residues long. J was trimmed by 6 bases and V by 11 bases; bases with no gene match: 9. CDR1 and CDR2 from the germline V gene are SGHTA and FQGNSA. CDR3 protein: CAQSGGLGNEQFF. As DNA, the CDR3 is TGTGCCCAAAGCGGGGGCCTGGGCAATGAGCAGTTCTTC.

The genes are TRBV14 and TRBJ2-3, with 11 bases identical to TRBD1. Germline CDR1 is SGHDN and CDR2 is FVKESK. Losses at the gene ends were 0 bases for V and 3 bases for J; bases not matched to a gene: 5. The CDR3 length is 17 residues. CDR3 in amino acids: CASSQESGTGGTDTQYF. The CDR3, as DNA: TGTGCCAGCAGCCAAGAAAGTGGGACAGGGGGAACAGATACGCAGTATTTT.

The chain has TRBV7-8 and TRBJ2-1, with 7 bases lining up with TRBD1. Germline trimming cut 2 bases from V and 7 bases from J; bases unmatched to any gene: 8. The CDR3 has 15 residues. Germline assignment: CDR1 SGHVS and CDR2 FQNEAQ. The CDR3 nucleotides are TGTGCCAGCAGCTTACGGACAGGCATGTTGAATGAGCAGTTCTTC. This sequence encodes CASSLRTGMLNEQFF.

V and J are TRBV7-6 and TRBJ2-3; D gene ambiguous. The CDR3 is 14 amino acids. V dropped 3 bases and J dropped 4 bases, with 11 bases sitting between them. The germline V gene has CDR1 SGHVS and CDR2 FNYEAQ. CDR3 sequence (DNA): TGTGCCAGCAGCTTCACCCTTTTCGCAGATACGCAGTATTTT. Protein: CASSFTLFADTQYF.

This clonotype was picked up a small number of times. CDR3 in DNA: TGTGCCAGCAGCTGGGGGGACTATCCCAATGAGCAGTTCTTC. This sequence encodes CASSWGDYPNEQFF. The V gene is TRBV7-2, the J gene TRBJ2-1; 7 bases are a match to TRBD2. Trimming at V came to 4 bases and at J to 6 bases, leaving 6 bases not matched to a gene. Looked up from germline, CDR1 is SGHTA and CDR2 is FQGNSA. The CDR3 totals 14 residues.

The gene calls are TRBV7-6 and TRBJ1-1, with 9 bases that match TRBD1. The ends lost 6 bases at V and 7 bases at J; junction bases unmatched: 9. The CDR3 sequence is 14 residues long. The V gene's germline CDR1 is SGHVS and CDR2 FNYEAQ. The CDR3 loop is CASSPGQGPIEAFF. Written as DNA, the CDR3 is TGTGCCAGCAGTCCCGGACAGGGGCCCATTGAAGCTTTCTTT.

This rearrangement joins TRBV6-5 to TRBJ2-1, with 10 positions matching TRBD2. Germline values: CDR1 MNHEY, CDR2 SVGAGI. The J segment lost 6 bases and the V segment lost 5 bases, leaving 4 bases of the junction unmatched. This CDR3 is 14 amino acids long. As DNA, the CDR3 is TGTGCCAGCAGTCCGGGACTAGCGAGCAATGAGCAGTTCTTC. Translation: CASSPGLASNEQFF.

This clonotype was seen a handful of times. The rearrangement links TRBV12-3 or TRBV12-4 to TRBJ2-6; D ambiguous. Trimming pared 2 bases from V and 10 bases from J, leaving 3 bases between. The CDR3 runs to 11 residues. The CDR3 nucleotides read TGTGCCAGCAGTTTAATGAACGTCCTGACTTTC. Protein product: CASSLMNVLTF.